The 10 T cell receptor beta chains reported below all come from one sample, sequenced in a study of blood T cell repertoires in COVID-19. TCRdb's copy holds only in-frame clones and misses some; the assay was immunoSEQ multiplex PCR. The table lists around 360,000 clones, about 90% of them singletons. Specimen: PBMCs or T cells enriched from blood (not recorded which). These TCRs come from a woman aged 25 to 45 who had recovered from COVID-19.

The chain has TRBV24-1 and TRBJ2-1; D might be TRBD2 (5 bases). Trimming stripped 4 bases from V and 8 bases from J, with 14 bases between. There are 14 residues in the CDR3. Germline lookup yields CDR1 KGHDR and CDR2 SFDVKD. As DNA, the CDR3 is TGTGCCACCAGTGACCCAGAGGGTTCGGATGAGCAGTTCTTC. It yields the protein CATSDPEGSDEQFF.

The genes are TRBV15 and TRBJ1-4; 8 bases agree with TRBD1. Trimming took 1 base from V and 7 from J; bases not matched to a gene: 2. The germline V gene has CDR1 LNHNV and CDR2 YYDKDF (reference sequence). The CDR3 consists of 14 residues. CDR3 sequence (DNA): TGTGCCACCAGCAGAGGGACAGGGAGTGAAAAACTGTTTTTT. Its protein is CATSRGTGSEKLFF.

The J gene is TRBJ2-1, the V gene TRBV19, with D perhaps matching TRBD2 (6 bases). The length of the CDR3 is 14 residues. V lost 3 bases and J 7 bases, leaving 13 bases between the germline ends. Germline CDR1 is LNHDA and CDR2 is SQIVND (reference sequence). The CDR3 loop is CASSILATGNEQFF. CDR3 sequence (DNA): TGTGCCAGTAGTATTCTAGCGACGGGGAATGAGCAGTTCTTC.

V usage is TRBV19 and J usage is TRBJ1-5, with TRBD1 as a possible D gene (6 bases). This CDR3 is built from 12 residues. Germline V gene sequence: CDR1 LNHDA, CDR2 SQIVND (reference sequence). V was shortened by 8 bases and J by 8 bases, with 13 bases between the two germline ends. This chain's CDR3 is CASEQGLEPQHF. The CDR3 nucleotides read TGTGCCAGTGAACAGGGTCTAGAGCCCCAGCATTTT.

This clone was detected only a few times. This sequence joins TRBV12-3 or TRBV12-4 and TRBJ2-7, with a possible D match to TRBD1 (5 bases). CDR3 size: 13 residues. The V end lost 5 bases, the J end lost 6 bases, and 14 bases lay between the germline ends. This chain's CDR3 is CASSLSDSGEQYF. The DNA of the CDR3 is TGTGCCAGCAGTCTCTCTGACAGTGGCGAGCAGTACTTC.

The chain recombines TRBV7-2 with TRBJ1-5, with D unresolved. The CDR3 contains 14 residues. Trimming took 1 base from V and 4 from J, leaving 8 bases between them. Looked up from germline, CDR1 is SGHTA and CDR2 is FQGNSA. CDR3 bases: TGTGCCAGCAGCTTAGAGAGGAGGAATCAGCCCCAGCATTTT. It specifies CASSLERRNQPQHF.

This chain links TRBV10-3 with TRBJ1-2; 9 bases are a match to TRBD1. CDR1 is ENHRY, CDR2 SYGVKD, per germline. The CDR3 is made up of 15 amino acids. Trimming at V came to 5 bases and at J to 3 bases, leaving 7 bases not matched to a gene. In DNA, the CDR3 is TGTGCCATCAGTCCGGGACAGGGCCAGCACTATGGCTACACCTTC. Amino acid sequence: CAISPGQGQHYGYTF.

V is TRBV19 and J is TRBJ1-3; TRBD1 might be the D (6 bases). The V end was cut by 4 bases, the J end by 0 bases, with 19 bases between. The CDR3 runs to 18 residues. Germline CDR1 reads LNHDA; CDR2 reads SQIVND (reference sequence). CDR3 sequence reads: CASSKMGGPTTSGNTIYF. CDR3 sequence (DNA): TGTGCCAGTAGTAAAATGGGGGGGCCAACTACCTCTGGAAACACCATATATTTT.

The chain employs TRBV4-2 and TRBJ2-1; 8 bases are a match to TRBD2. The CDR3 is 17 residues long. With 1 base clipped from V and 3 bases from J, the junction kept 8 bases outside the gene matches. The V gene's germline CDR1 is LGHNA and CDR2 YNFKEQ. The CDR3, as DNA: TGTGCCAGCAGCCAAGGTCCTGGGCGGGAGGACTACAATGAGCAGTTCTTC. This gives the protein CASSQGPGREDYNEQFF.

The chain employs TRBV6-5 and TRBJ1-1; 9 bases align to TRBD1. V lost 1 base to trimming and J lost 4 bases; unmatched junction nucleotides: 4. The germline CDR1 and CDR2 sequences are MNHEY and SVGAGI. This CDR3 has 15 residues. The CDR3 protein is CASSYYGTGSTEAFF. For the CDR3, the DNA is TGTGCCAGCAGTTACTATGGGACAGGGAGCACTGAAGCTTTCTTT.